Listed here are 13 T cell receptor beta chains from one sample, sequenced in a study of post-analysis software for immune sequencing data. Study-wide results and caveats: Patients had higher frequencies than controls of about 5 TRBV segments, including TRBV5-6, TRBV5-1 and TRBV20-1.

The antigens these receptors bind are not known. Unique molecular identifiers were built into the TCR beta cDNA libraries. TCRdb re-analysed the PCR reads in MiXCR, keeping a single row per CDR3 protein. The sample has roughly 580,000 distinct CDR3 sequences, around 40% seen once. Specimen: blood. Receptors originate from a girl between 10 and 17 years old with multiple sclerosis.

CDR3 DNA: TGCAGTGCTAGAGGCATATCGAGGGGAAACGAGCAGTACTTC. Its protein is CSARGISRGNEQYF. This rearrangement joins TRBV20-1 to TRBJ2-7; tentatively, D is TRBD1 or TRBD2 (5 bases each). This CDR3 is built from 14 residues. Germline V gene data show CDR1 as DFQATT and CDR2 as SNEGSKA (reference sequence). Trimming removed 1 base at V and 5 bases at J, with 15 bases between.

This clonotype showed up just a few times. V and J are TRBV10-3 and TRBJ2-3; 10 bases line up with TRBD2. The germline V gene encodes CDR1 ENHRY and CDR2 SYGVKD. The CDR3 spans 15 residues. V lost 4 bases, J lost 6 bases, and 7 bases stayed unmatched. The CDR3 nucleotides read TGTGCCATCAGTGGGAGGACTAGCGGCCGCGATACGCAGTATTTT. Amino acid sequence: CAISGRTSGRDTQYF.

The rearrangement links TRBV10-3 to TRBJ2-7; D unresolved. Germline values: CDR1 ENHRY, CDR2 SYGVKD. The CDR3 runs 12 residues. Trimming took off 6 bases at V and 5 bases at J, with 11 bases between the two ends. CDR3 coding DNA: TGTGCCATCAGGACCTCACTAAACGAGCAGTACTTC. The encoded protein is CAIRTSLNEQYF.

The CDR3 nucleotides read TGCGCCAGCAGCTTGGGACAGATAGACTCTAAACAGCAGTACTTC. Residues: CASSLGQIDSKQQYF. V gene TRBV5-1 combines with J gene TRBJ2-7; possible D gene TRBD1, 5 bases. The CDR3 consists of 15 residues. The V end lost 0 bases, the J end lost 8 bases, and 18 bases lay between the germline ends. Germline-derived CDR1 and CDR2 are SGHRS and YFSETQ.

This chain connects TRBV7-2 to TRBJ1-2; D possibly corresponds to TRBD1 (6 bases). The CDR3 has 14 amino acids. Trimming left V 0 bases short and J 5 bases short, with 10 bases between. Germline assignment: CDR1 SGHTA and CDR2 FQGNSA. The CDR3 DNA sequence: TGTGCCAGCAGCTTAGCCTCACAGGGTTATGGCTACACCTTC. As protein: CASSLASQGYGYTF.

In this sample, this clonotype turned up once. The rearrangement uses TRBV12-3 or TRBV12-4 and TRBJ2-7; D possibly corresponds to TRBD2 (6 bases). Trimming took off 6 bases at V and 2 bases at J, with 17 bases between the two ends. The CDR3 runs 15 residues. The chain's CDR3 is CASSPTRAVPYEQYF. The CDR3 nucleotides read TGTGCCAGCAGCCCGACTAGGGCGGTGCCCTACGAGCAGTACTTC.

The CDR3 DNA reads TGTGCCAGCAGCCAAGATCCAGTAAGAGCCAATCAGCCCCAGCATTTT. Translating it yields CASSQDPVRANQPQHF. The V call is TRBV4-2, the J call TRBJ1-5; the D is unclear. The CDR3 is 16 amino acids. Trimming took 0 bases from V and 3 from J, leaving 12 bases between them. CDR1 is LGHNA and CDR2 is YNFKEQ in the germline V gene.

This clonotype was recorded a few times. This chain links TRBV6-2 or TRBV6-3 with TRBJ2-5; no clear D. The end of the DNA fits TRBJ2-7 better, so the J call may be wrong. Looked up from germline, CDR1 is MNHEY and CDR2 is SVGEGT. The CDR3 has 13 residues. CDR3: CASMSDLSSEQYF. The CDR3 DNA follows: TGTGCCAGCATGTCGGATCTCTCTAGCGAGCAGTACTTC.

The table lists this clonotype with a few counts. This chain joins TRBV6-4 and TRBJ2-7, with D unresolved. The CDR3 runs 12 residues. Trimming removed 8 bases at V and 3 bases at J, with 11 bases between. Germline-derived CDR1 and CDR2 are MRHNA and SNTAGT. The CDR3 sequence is CASRTAYYEQYF. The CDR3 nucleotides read TGTGCCAGCCGAACAGCTTACTACGAGCAGTACTTC.

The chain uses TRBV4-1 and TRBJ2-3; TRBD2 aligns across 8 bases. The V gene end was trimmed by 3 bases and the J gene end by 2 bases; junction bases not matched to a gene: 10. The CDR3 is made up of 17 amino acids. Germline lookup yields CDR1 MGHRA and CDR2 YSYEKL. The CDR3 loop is CASSHKSSGGSTDTQYF. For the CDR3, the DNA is TGCGCCAGCAGCCATAAGTCCAGCGGGGGTTCCACAGATACGCAGTATTTT.

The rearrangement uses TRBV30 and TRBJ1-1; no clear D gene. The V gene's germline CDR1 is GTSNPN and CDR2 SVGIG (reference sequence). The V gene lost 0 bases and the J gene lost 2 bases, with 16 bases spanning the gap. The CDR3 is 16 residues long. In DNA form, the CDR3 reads TGTGCCTGGAGTGTATATCGGACGGAGATAAACACTGAAGCTTTCTTT. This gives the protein CAWSVYRTEINTEAFF.

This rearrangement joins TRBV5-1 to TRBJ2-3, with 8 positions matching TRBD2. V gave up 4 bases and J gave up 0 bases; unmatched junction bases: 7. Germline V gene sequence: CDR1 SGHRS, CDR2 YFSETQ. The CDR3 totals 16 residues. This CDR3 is CASSVSGTRSTDTQYF. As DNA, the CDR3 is TGCGCCAGCAGCGTATCCGGGACTAGGAGCACAGATACGCAGTATTTT.

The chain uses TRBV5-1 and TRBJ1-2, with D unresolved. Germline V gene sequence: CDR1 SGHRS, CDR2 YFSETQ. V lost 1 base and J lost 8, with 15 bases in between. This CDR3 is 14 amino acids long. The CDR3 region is CASSLRSTTGGYTF. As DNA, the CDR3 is TGCGCCAGCAGCTTGAGGTCAACTACCGGGGGCTACACCTTC.